Below are 27 T cell receptor beta chains sequenced from a single sample in a study of blood T cell repertoires in COVID-19. Clones were sequenced by immunoSEQ multiplex PCR, and TCRdb holds only the in-frame ones, with some missing. The table has tens of thousands of clones, roughly 86% seen once. The sequenced sample consisted of peripheral blood. These receptors were taken from a man between 65 and 80 years old with acute or convalescent COVID-19.

This rearrangement joins TRBV7-4 to TRBJ2-3; 8 bases match TRBD2. V shed 6 bases, J shed 4 bases, and the junction held 9 bases outside the gene matches. In germline, CDR1 is SGHVT, CDR2 SQSDAQ. The CDR3 is 15 residues long. The CDR3 DNA is TGTGCCAGCAGTCCGAGCGGGAGAAGCGCAGATACGCAGTATTTT. Residues: CASSPSGRSADTQYF.

The genes are TRBV7-2 and TRBJ2-2; no reliable D call. The germline V gene has CDR1 SGHTA and CDR2 FQGNSA. Trimming took off 0 bases at V and 2 bases at J, with 7 bases between the two ends. CDR3 length equals 15 residues. CDR3 in amino acids: CASSLASTNTGELFF. The CDR3 DNA follows: TGTGCCAGCAGCTTAGCATCGACTAACACCGGGGAGCTGTTTTTT.

The J gene is TRBJ1-2, the V gene TRBV5-4, with D unresolved. The CDR3 extends over 14 amino acids. The V gene's germline CDR1 is SGHNT and CDR2 YYREEE (reference sequence). V lost 2 bases to trimming and J lost 4 bases, with 12 bases between them. Here the CDR3 DNA reads TGTGCCAGCAGCTTCATTGGAGAAACCTATGGCTACACCTTC. Translated, it gives CASSFIGETYGYTF.

This clone was seen only once. The gene calls are TRBV5-6 and TRBJ1-4, with 8 bases identical to TRBD1. Germline CDR1 SGHDT, CDR2 YYEEEE. This CDR3 contains 16 residues. The junction had 10 bases not matched to a gene; V was cut back by 4 bases and J by 5 bases. CDR3 coding DNA: TGTGCCAGCAGCCACCCCATAACAGGGGGGAATGAAAAACTGTTTTTT. Encoded protein: CASSHPITGGNEKLFF.

This sequence joins TRBV6-5 and TRBJ1-3; 8 nucleotides match TRBD1. The CDR3 spans 14 residues. Germline assignment: CDR1 MNHEY and CDR2 SVGAGI. With V trimmed by 4 bases and J by 7 bases, 6 bases remained unmatched. CDR3 nucleotide sequence: TGTGCCAGCAGTTTGGACAGGGTGAGGAACACCATATATTTT. Protein product: CASSLDRVRNTIYF.

The CDR3 sequence: CASSPGTSGYEQYF. DNA for the CDR3: TGTGCCAGCAGTCCCGGGACTAGCGGCTACGAGCAGTACTTC. J is TRBJ2-7 and V is TRBV2; 11 bases are shared with TRBD2. Germline assignment: CDR1 SNHLY and CDR2 FYNNEI. The CDR3 totals 14 residues. After removal of 5 bases from V and 3 bases from J, the junction contained 3 bases not matched to a gene.

V usage is TRBV25-1 and J usage is TRBJ2-2; D is undetermined. The CDR3 contains 15 residues. V was cut by 5 bases and J by 5 bases, with 15 bases left in between. Looked up from germline, CDR1 is MGHDK and CDR2 is SYGVNS. The DNA for the CDR3 is TGTGCCAGCAGTCTCCAGGTAGTCGGAACCGGGGAGCTGTTTTTT. Translated: CASSLQVVGTGELFF.

This sequence joins TRBV28 and TRBJ2-3, with 8 bases that match TRBD2. With V trimmed by 7 bases and J by 3 bases, 3 bases remained unmatched. The CDR3 consists of 13 residues. Germline values: CDR1 MDHEN, CDR2 SYDVKM. This CDR3 is CASIAGNTDTQYF. The CDR3 DNA reads TGTGCCAGCATAGCGGGGAATACAGATACGCAGTATTTT.

The rearrangement joins TRBV19 to TRBJ2-1, with 9 bases identical to TRBD2. Germline V gives CDR1 LNHDA, CDR2 SQIVND (reference sequence). V shed 6 bases and J 8 bases; nucleotides not matched to a gene: 11. This CDR3 region has 15 residues. The chain's CDR3 is CASRERGARSDEQFF. The DNA for the CDR3 is TGTGCCAGTAGGGAGCGGGGGGCCCGATCGGATGAGCAGTTCTTC. The variable domain in full, completed from reference TRBV19 and TRBJ2-1, reads DGGITQSPKYLFRKEGQNVTLSCEQNLNHDAMYWYRQDPGQGLRLIYYSQIVNDFQKGDIAEGYSVSREKKESFPLTVTSAQKNPTAFYLCASRERGARSDEQFFGPGTRLTVL.

This clone was counted only a few times. The V and J genes are TRBV5-4 and TRBJ1-4, with D unresolved. V was clipped by 6 bases and J by 7 bases, with 16 bases between them. Germline CDR1 SGHNT, CDR2 YYREEE (reference sequence). The CDR3 sequence is 14 residues long. The CDR3 region has the DNA TGTGCCAGCACCGAGGGAAGGGCTGGTGAAAAACTGTTTTTT. It translates to CASTEGRAGEKLFF.

V and J are TRBV4-3 and TRBJ1-1, with D maybe TRBD1 (5 bases). Deletions cut 0 bases from V and 6 bases from J, with 8 bases between. Germline V gene sequence: CDR1 LGHNA, CDR2 YSLEER. The CDR3 contains 13 residues. In DNA, the CDR3 is TGCGCCAGCAGCCAAGACTGGGGCCCTGAAGCTTTCTTT. This codes for CASSQDWGPEAFF.

The V gene is TRBV7-2, the J gene TRBJ2-1, with 8 positions matching TRBD1. Germline-derived CDR1 and CDR2 are SGHTA and FQGNSA. Trimming removed 4 bases from V and 5 bases from J; junction bases left unmatched: 7. CDR3 size: 15 residues. CDR3 nucleotides: TGTGCCAGCAGCTGGGACAGGCGAAGCCACAATGAGCAGTTCTTC. Encoded protein: CASSWDRRSHNEQFF.

This clone was seen repeatedly, ten times or more. The CDR3 loop reads CASSQEGQINYGYTF. DNA for the CDR3: TGTGCCAGCAGCCAAGAGGGACAGATAAACTATGGCTACACCTTC. The chain employs TRBV4-2 and TRBJ1-2; TRBD1 agrees at 7 bases. V lost 0 bases, J lost 2 bases, and 3 bases stayed unmatched. Germline lookup yields CDR1 LGHNA and CDR2 YNFKEQ. The CDR3 totals 15 residues.

The chain is built from TRBV28 and TRBJ1-1, with a weak D call TRBD1 (6 bases). The CDR3 extends over 15 amino acids. V was shortened by 5 bases and J by 5 bases, with 18 bases between the two germline ends. Looked up from germline, CDR1 is MDHEN and CDR2 is SYDVKM. The CDR3 region has the DNA TGTGCCAGCAGTCCAGAGGGGGTGTGGGGTACTGAAGCTTTCTTT. Its protein is CASSPEGVWGTEAFF.

The V call is TRBV19, the J call TRBJ2-3; D not resolved. Trimming stripped 10 bases from V and 1 base from J, with 18 bases between. The length of the CDR3 is 15 residues. Germline V gene data show CDR1 as LNHDA and CDR2 as SQIVND (reference sequence). CDR3 residues: CATLVLVGGTDTQYF. The CDR3 coding sequence is TGTGCCACCCTGGTCCTAGTTGGTGGCACAGATACGCAGTATTTT.

The genes are TRBV3-1 (or the pseudogene TRBV3-2) and TRBJ1-4; the D is unclear. The CDR3 consists of 13 residues. V was shortened by 0 bases and J by 10 bases, with 9 bases between the two germline ends. Germline V lookup: CDR1 LGHDT, CDR2 YNNKEL (reference sequence). The CDR3 bases are TGTGCCAGCAGCCAAGATCAACGGGTAAAACTGTTTTTT. This encodes CASSQDQRVKLFF.

The chain employs TRBV19 and TRBJ1-1; D call uncertain. The germline gives CDR1 LNHDA, CDR2 SQIVND (reference sequence). V was trimmed by 1 base and J by 4 bases, leaving 7 bases between them. The CDR3 is made up of 13 amino acids. As DNA, the CDR3 is TGTGCCAGTAGTATAGGGGCGGGCACTGAAGCTTTCTTT. It encodes CASSIGAGTEAFF.

The V and J genes are TRBV9 and TRBJ1-5; D gene uncertain. Germline V gene lookup returns CDR1 SGDLS and CDR2 YYNGEE. Deletions cut 0 bases from V and 1 base from J, with 5 bases between. This CDR3 has 14 amino acids. The CDR3 is CASSVGGSNQPQHF. CDR3 nucleotides: TGTGCCAGCAGCGTAGGCGGGAGCAATCAGCCCCAGCATTTT.

This chain uses TRBV2 with TRBJ1-5; D not certain. Germline V gives CDR1 SNHLY, CDR2 FYNNEI. This CDR3 is built from 14 residues. Trimming stripped 5 bases from V and 4 bases from J, with 12 bases between. The CDR3 spells CASSQPGRNQPQHF. The CDR3 region has the DNA TGTGCCAGCAGTCAACCGGGTCGTAATCAGCCCCAGCATTTT.

This chain joins TRBV19 and TRBJ2-4, with D tentatively TRBD2 (6 bases). CDR1 and CDR2 (germline): LNHDA, SQIVND (reference sequence). Between the trimmed V and J ends, which lost 5 bases and 1 base, there was a span of 12 bases. The CDR3 spans 15 residues. The CDR3 loop reads CASSVRTNAKNIQYF. CDR3 sequence (DNA): TGTGCCAGTAGTGTCCGGACTAACGCCAAAAACATTCAGTACTTC.

The chain has TRBV11-3 and TRBJ2-5, with D maybe TRBD1 (5 bases). The CDR3 extends over 13 amino acids. In germline, CDR1 is SGHNT, CDR2 YENEEA. Trimming took 2 bases from V and 5 from J, leaving 9 bases between them. The CDR3 region has the DNA TGTGCCAGCAGCTTAAGGGCAGGGGAGACCCAGTACTTC. Protein sequence: CASSLRAGETQYF.

The chain links TRBV10-2 to TRBJ2-7; D is unresolved. Deletions cut 4 bases from V and 3 bases from J, with 7 bases between. Per the germline V gene, CDR1 is WSHSY and CDR2 is SAAADI. The CDR3 contains 12 residues. The CDR3 region has the DNA TGCGCCAGCAGTGGCGTAGTCTACGAGCAGTACTTC. Its translation: CASSGVVYEQYF.

CDR3 coding DNA: TGCGCCAGCAGTCACCCCGGGAGGCGGGAGGCAGATACGCAGTATTTT. It is translated as CASSHPGRREADTQYF. The rearrangement joins TRBV23-1 to TRBJ2-3, with TRBD2 matching over 8 bases. TRBV23-1 is assigned to the ORF class and has an uncertain function. J was trimmed by 4 bases and V by 3 bases; bases with no gene match: 9. The CDR3 spans 16 residues.

This CDR3 reads CASSLAGKEEKLFF. The CDR3 DNA is TGTGCCAGCAGTTTAGCAGGGAAAGAAGAAAAACTGTTTTTT. J is TRBJ1-4 and V is TRBV27; a weak D match, TRBD1 (5 bases). Per germline, CDR1 MNHEY and CDR2 SMNVEV (reference sequence). Trimming pared 2 bases from V and 8 bases from J, leaving 12 bases between. The CDR3 contains 14 residues.

This clone was recorded only once. V gene TRBV11-2 combines with J gene TRBJ2-1; TRBD2 matches at 13 bases. This CDR3 contains 16 residues. The J segment lost 4 bases and the V segment lost 4 bases, leaving 4 bases of the junction unmatched. The germline V gene encodes CDR1 SGHAT and CDR2 FQNNGV. CDR3 sequence (DNA): TGTGCCAGCAGCTCAGCGGGACTAGCGGGGTACAATGAGCAGTTCTTC. The encoded protein is CASSSAGLAGYNEQFF.

V is TRBV29-1 and J is TRBJ2-3, with a possible D match to TRBD2 (6 bases). This CDR3 region has 15 residues. V dropped 7 bases and J dropped 2 bases, with 19 bases sitting between them. Per the germline V gene, CDR1 is SQVTM and CDR2 is ANQGSEA. The CDR3 region has the DNA TGCAGCGCCCAGACTCCGGGCGGGGACACAGATACGCAGTATTTT. It specifies CSAQTPGGDTDTQYF.

The chain uses TRBV5-1 and TRBJ1-4; no reliable D call. Germline V CDR1 and CDR2: SGHRS, YFSETQ. The CDR3 spans 15 residues. The V and J ends lost 2 bases and 7 bases respectively, with 15 bases between them. CDR3 in DNA: TGCGCCAGCAGCTTTGGGAGCTCCCTTGGTGAAAAACTGTTTTTT. Translated, it gives CASSFGSSLGEKLFF.